The entry below gives a single T cell receptor beta chain sequence along with its context. Its antigen is as yet unknown. The sample comes from a study of cytomegalovirus exposure and HLA in healthy donors. Points from the study as a whole: Indistinguishable V segments, including TRBV6-2 and TRBV6-3, were excluded. In a later analysis, DRB1 alleles had the most associated TCRs; HLA-C alleles the fewest. Association of a missense DCLRE1C variant with TCR beta V- and J-gene trimming was reported in a later analysis. The listing of 150 to 200 TCR beta chains classed them as cytomegalovirus-associated.

The PCR employed 60 Vbeta primers together with 13 Jbeta primers. TCRdb's copy holds only in-frame clones and misses some; the assay was immunoSEQ multiplex PCR. This table has 200,000 to 250,000 clones, roughly four fifths appearing once. The CDR3 is 14 residues long. Germline V gene lookup returns CDR1 MNHNS and CDR2 SASEGT. The ends lost 4 bases at V and 7 bases at J; junction bases unmatched: 9. V gene TRBV6-1 combines with J gene TRBJ1-2; 7 bases fit TRBD1. Sequencing was performed on PBMCs. This TCR came from a woman between 55 and 75 years old in good health and CMV-seropositive. The DNA for the CDR3 is TGTGCCAGCAGTGTTGGAACAGGGGTGGGTGGCTACACCTTC. Residues: CASSVGTGVGGYTF.